This T cell receptor beta chain was sequenced for a study of coeliac disease. Findings of the study overall: Active celiac intraepithelial and lamina propria samples had lower TRB and TRG clonality than control samples. The authors considered this approach unsuitable for unbiased detection of gliadin-specific T cells.

Per germline, CDR1 MNHNS and CDR2 SASEGT. The CDR3 runs 14 residues. Losses at the gene ends were 8 bases for V and 0 bases for J; bases not matched to a gene: 1. Remarks on this clone: Its antigen remains unknown.

Only in-frame clones appear in the TCRdb table, and some are missing; sequencing was by immunoSEQ multiplex PCR. The sample shows around 5,700 clones, around 62% of them seen only once. Sequencing was performed on lymphocytes from the gut lamina propria. The J gene is TRBJ2-6, the V gene TRBV6-1; 7 positions match TRBD2. The sequence was collected from a man aged 65-85 years with active celiac disease. This CDR3 is CASGGGSGANVLTF. The CDR3 DNA is TGTGCCAGCGGGGGGGGCTCTGGGGCCAACGTCCTGACTTTC.